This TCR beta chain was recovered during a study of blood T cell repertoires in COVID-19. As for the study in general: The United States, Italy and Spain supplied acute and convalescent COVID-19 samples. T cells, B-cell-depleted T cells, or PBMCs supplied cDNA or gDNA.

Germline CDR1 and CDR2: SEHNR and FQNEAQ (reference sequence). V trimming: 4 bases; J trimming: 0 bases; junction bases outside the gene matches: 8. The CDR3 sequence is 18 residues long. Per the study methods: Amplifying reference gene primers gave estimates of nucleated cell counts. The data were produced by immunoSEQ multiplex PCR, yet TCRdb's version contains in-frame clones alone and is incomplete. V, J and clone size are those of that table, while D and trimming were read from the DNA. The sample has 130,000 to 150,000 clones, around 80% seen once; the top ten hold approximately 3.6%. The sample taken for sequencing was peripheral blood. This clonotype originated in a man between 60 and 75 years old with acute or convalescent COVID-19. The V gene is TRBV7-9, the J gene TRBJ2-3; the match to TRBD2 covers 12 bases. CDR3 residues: CASSSLAGGERSTDTQYF. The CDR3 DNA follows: TGTGCCAGCAGCTCCCTAGCGGGAGGGGAACGCAGCACAGATACGCAGTATTTT.